This T cell receptor (beta chain) was identified in a study of blood T cells in healthy people across ages. A second PCR, run for about 6 to 12 cycles, used a sample-barcoded 5' primer plus a J-beta primer mix. Researchers report that each sample yielded at least 2.5 million CDR3-containing paired-end reads. TCRdb ran MiXCR on the 5' RACE reads and lists one entry per CDR3 protein. The sample carries 710,000 or so distinct CDR3 sequences, 32% recorded once. The CDR3 is made up of 15 amino acids. The junction had 10 bases not matched to a gene; V was cut back by 3 bases and J by 3 bases. Germline CDR1 GTSNPN, CDR2 SVGIG (reference sequence). Per-sample PBMC isolation yielded at least 6.5 million cells. Total RNA amounts of at least 5 micrograms were extracted per sample. As for this clonotype: No antigen is known for it.

Regarding the study as a whole: The authors considered diversity estimates from one million T cells to be underestimates.

The chain couples TRBV30 to TRBJ2-7; TRBD2 matches 8 bases. This receptor was obtained from a woman over 75 in good health. The sequencing input was blood. The CDR3 DNA reads TGTGCCTGGAGCGGGGGGGCCAGGGCCCTCTACGAGCAGTACTTC. Its protein is CAWSGGARALYEQYF.